The next 9 T cell receptor beta chains were all read from a single sample in a study of shared clonotypes between healthy human individuals. Clones were sequenced by immunoSEQ multiplex PCR, and TCRdb holds only the in-frame ones, with some missing. There are fewer than 600,000 clones in the sample; roughly 79% occur only once, and about 12% lies in the top ten. Sequenced input: PBMCs. These receptors all come from a woman in her thirties or forties in good health. Some clones in this sample may be carry-over from other donors' samples.

This clone has more than one count but fewer than ten. The genes are TRBV5-5 and TRBJ1-5; D is ambiguous. Per germline, CDR1 SGHKS and CDR2 YYEKEE (reference sequence). V lost 0 bases, J lost 6 bases, and 16 bases lay in between. This CDR3 region has 16 residues. The CDR3 protein is CASSLERGDYFQPQHF. The CDR3 DNA reads TGTGCCAGCAGCTTGGAACGCGGGGATTATTTTCAGCCCCAGCATTTT.

This chain links TRBV11-3 with TRBJ2-3; the match to TRBD2 covers 9 bases. CDR1 and CDR2 from the germline V gene are SGHNT and YENEEA. The J segment lost 4 bases and the V segment lost 5 bases, leaving 7 bases of the junction unmatched. The CDR3 has 15 residues. The CDR3 region has the DNA TGTGCCAGCAGCCGAGGGGGGACTAGCCCAGATACGCAGTATTTT. Protein: CASSRGGTSPDTQYF.

This clone was counted at least ten times. The sample holds other DNA sequences that translate to the same CDR3. The chain employs TRBV15 and TRBJ1-3; 7 bases agree with TRBD1. CDR1 and CDR2 from the germline V gene are LNHNV and YYDKDF (reference sequence). After removal of 4 bases from V and 2 bases from J, the junction contained 5 bases not matched to a gene. This CDR3 is 15 amino acids long. This chain's CDR3 is CATSTDRAAGNTIYF. The CDR3 nucleotides are TGTGCCACCAGCACAGACAGGGCGGCTGGAAACACCATATATTTT.

The chain couples TRBV28 to TRBJ1-4, with D uncertain. Trimming stripped 6 bases from V and 5 bases from J, with 7 bases between. CDR3 size: 12 residues. CDR1 and CDR2 from the germline V gene are MDHEN and SYDVKM. The CDR3 coding sequence is TGTGCCAGCAGGGGGTTGAATGAAAAACTGTTTTTT. Amino acid sequence: CASRGLNEKLFF.

The chain uses TRBV6-5 and TRBJ2-3; 10 bases fit TRBD2. The CDR3 is 15 residues long. Germline V gene data show CDR1 as MNHEY and CDR2 as SVGAGI. V was pared by 5 bases and J by 7 bases, with 9 bases of the junction left unmatched. CDR3 residues: CASSPRGSGRNTQYF. The DNA of the CDR3 is TGTGCCAGCAGTCCCCGGGGTAGCGGGAGGAATACGCAGTATTTT.

The chain is built from TRBV18 and TRBJ2-4; TRBD1 might be the D (6 bases). The CDR3 sequence is 14 residues long. The V end lost 6 bases, the J end lost 3 bases, and 12 bases lay between the germline ends. Germline CDR1 KGHSH, CDR2 LQKENI. DNA of the CDR3: TGTGCCAGCTCGCGTGGGGGCGGCAAAAACATTCAGTACTTC. This gives the protein CASSRGGGKNIQYF.

The chain employs TRBV2 and TRBJ2-1; D is uncertain. With 4 bases removed from V and 3 bases from J, the gap between germline ends came to 7 bases. The CDR3 consists of 13 residues. Germline CDR1 reads SNHLY; CDR2 reads FYNNEI. CDR3 DNA: TGTGCCAGCAGTGGGCTCGGCTACAATGAGCAGTTCTTC. It encodes CASSGLGYNEQFF.

V usage is TRBV6-5 and J usage is TRBJ1-1; TRBD1 is a possible D gene (6 bases). Germline CDR1 MNHEY, CDR2 SVGAGI. This CDR3 contains 13 residues. The V and J ends lost 3 bases and 6 bases respectively, with 11 bases between them. Written as DNA, the CDR3 is TGTGCCAGCAGTTATTTGGACAGTCCTGAAGCTTTCTTT. Amino acid sequence: CASSYLDSPEAFF.

The V and J genes are TRBV15 and TRBJ2-5, with 8 bases matching TRBD2. The CDR3 is made up of 18 amino acids. Germline assignment: CDR1 LNHNV and CDR2 YYDKDF (reference sequence). V shed 0 bases, J shed 4 bases, and the junction held 13 bases outside the gene matches. The CDR3 spells CATSRDSSSGRYSETQYF. CDR3 sequence (DNA): TGTGCCACCAGCAGAGACTCTTCGAGCGGGAGATATTCAGAGACCCAGTACTTC.